Presented here are 3 T cell receptor beta chains from one specimen sequenced in a study of T-cell reconstitution after alpha-beta-depleted transplantation in children. Unique molecular identifiers were incorporated when the TCRbeta library was constructed. TCRdb re-derived calls from the PCR reads in MiXCR, one entry per CDR3 protein. Here the sample spans about 370,000 distinct CDR3 sequences, approximately 20% being singletons. This specimen was PBMCs from the stem cell graft donor, taken from the stem cell graft. The origin of the receptors is a human donor who donated a stem cell graft to a child with acute myeloid leukemia.

The gene calls are TRBV29-1 and TRBJ1-2; a weak D match, TRBD1 (6 bases). V lost 0 bases, J lost 0 bases, and 11 bases lay in between. Germline V CDR1 and CDR2: SQVTM, ANQGSEA. This CDR3 contains 15 residues. The CDR3 reads CSVEDTGSSNYGYTF. In DNA, the CDR3 is TGCAGCGTTGAAGACACAGGGAGCTCTAACTATGGCTACACCTTC.

This clonotype was observed a handful of times. This chain connects TRBV24-1 to TRBJ2-3; possibly TRBD2 for D (6 bases). This CDR3 is built from 16 residues. The V end was cut by 4 bases, the J end by 0 bases, with 13 bases between. The germline V gene has CDR1 KGHDR and CDR2 SFDVKD. CDR3 sequence: CATSDPGGASTDTQYF. CDR3 in DNA: TGTGCCACCAGTGACCCCGGGGGTGCTAGCACAGATACGCAGTATTTT.

The chain joins TRBV29-1 to TRBJ2-3; no clear D. Looked up from germline, CDR1 is SQVTM and CDR2 is ANQGSEA. The V end lost 3 bases, the J end lost 2 bases, and 9 bases lay between the germline ends. The CDR3 is 13 amino acids. In DNA form, the CDR3 reads TGCAGCGTTGAGGGCAAACTCACAGATACGCAGTATTTT. Amino acid sequence: CSVEGKLTDTQYF.